This T cell receptor beta chain was obtained from a study of spatial heterogeneity in lung cancer. For the study at large: Alpha-chain sequences were detected in numbers that were consistently lower than beta-chain sequences.

In TCRdb, the 5' RACE reads were re-called with MiXCR into one record per CDR3 protein. The table includes tens of thousands of distinct CDR3 sequences, roughly 8.7% detected once. Germline loops: CDR1 SQVTM, CDR2 ANQGSEA. This CDR3 is built from 15 residues. V dropped 1 base and J dropped 2; count of bases not matched to a gene: 3. Time point noted: sample taken at primary tumor resection. Material for sequencing was whole RNA from tumor, nontumor lung or frozen PBMC, left unsorted. This clonotype has ten or more counts. The TCR comes from a male donor with early-stage non-small cell lung cancer. This chain links TRBV29-1 with TRBJ1-1; 11 bases are a match to TRBD1. The material was PBMCs, obtained at surgery. The CDR3 region has the DNA TGCAGCGTTGAAGGGACAGGGGGCGCAAACACTGAAGCTTTCTTT. It translates to CSVEGTGGANTEAFF.